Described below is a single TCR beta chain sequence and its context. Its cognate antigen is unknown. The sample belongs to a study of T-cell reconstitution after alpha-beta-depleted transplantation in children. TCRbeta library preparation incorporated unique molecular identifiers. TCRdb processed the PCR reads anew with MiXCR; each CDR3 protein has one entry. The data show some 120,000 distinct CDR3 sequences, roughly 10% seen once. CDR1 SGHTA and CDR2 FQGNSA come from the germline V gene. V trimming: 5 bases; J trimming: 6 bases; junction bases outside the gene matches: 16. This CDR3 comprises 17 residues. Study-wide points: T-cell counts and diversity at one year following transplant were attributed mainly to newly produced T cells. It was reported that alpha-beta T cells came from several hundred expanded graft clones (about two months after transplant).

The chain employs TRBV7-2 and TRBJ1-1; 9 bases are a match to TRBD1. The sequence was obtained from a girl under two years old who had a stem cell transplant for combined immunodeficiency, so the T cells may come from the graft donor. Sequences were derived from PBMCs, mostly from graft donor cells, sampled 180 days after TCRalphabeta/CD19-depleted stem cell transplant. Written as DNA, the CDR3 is TGTGCCAGCAGCACGAGAATACCGGGACAGGGTGTCCCTGAAGCTTTCTTT. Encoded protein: CASSTRIPGQGVPEAFF.